This TCR beta chain was identified during a study of T cells in Graves' hyperthyroidism and ophthalmopathy. Concerning this clonotype itself: A much larger clonotype is one base distant, so this may be a read error.

The CDR3 spans 14 residues. The V gene's germline CDR1 is SGHRS and CDR2 YFSETQ. RNA transcripts served as the template for amplifying TCR beta CDR3 regions. During a first-round RT-PCR of the TCR CDR3, the HTBI primer set was used. TCRdb called the multiplex PCR reads again in MiXCR, with one record for every CDR3 protein. The sample consists of 250,000 or so distinct CDR3 sequences, 13% to 15% of them appearing once. Patients were aged 18 to 65, had disease duration under 2 months, and had newly diagnosed hyperthyroidism. Lactation, pregnancy, other autoimmune disease or uncontrolled infection led to exclusion of patients. It was at first hyperthyroidism diagnosis, before any ophthalmopathy symptoms, that the blood sample was taken. The PBMCs studied were ones that came from approximately 9.9 ml fresh peripheral blood.

The TCR was taken from a woman aged 40-49 years with Graves' hyperthyroidism that later progressed to Graves' ophthalmopathy. J is TRBJ1-2 and V is TRBV5-1, with 7 bases aligning to TRBD1. The sequenced sample was blood. The CDR3 is CVSSLGGGADGYTF. The CDR3 DNA reads as TGCGTCAGCAGCTTGGGAGGGGGCGCCGATGGCTACACCTTC.